This T cell receptor beta chain was identified during a study of a mutant IDH1 vaccine in newly diagnosed glioma. The study's findings and limits: Pseudoprogression seemingly bore no relation to changes in top peripheral T cell clonotypes.

Time point described: baseline, week 1 (first vaccination visit). The treatment denotes: pre-vaccination baseline after standard-of-care therapy. There are 15 residues in the CDR3. The V gene end was trimmed by 0 bases and the J gene end by 15 bases; junction bases not matched to a gene: 12. Germline assignment: CDR1 LGHNA and CDR2 YSLEER. Assay: immunoSEQ multiplex PCR; the TCRdb copy retains only in-frame clones and omits some. The repertoire consists of about 36,000 clones, with roughly 92% occurring once and the leading ten covering over 15%. A note on this clone: Its antigen remains unidentified.

Source: PBMCs, taken from a glioma patient treated with radiotherapy, temozolomide or both. The J gene is TRBJ2-1, the V gene TRBV4-3; 9 positions match TRBD2. The sequence was collected from a man in his late teens or twenties with glioma. The CDR3 DNA follows: TGCGCCAGCAGCCAAGATCGAGCGGGAGGAAAGGCTCGGTTCTTC. Its translation: CASSQDRAGGKARFF.